The 27 T cell receptor beta chains below come from one sample, sequenced in a study of naive and memory T cell subsets. Whole-study findings and limits: A few larger clonotypes appeared in naive repertoires, especially CD8, possibly memory cells re-expressing CD45RA.

Antigens of these TCRs are unknown. Both TRBC1 and TRBC2 were covered by a beta constant-region primer of two equimolar oligonucleotides. The ligated cDNA underwent four PCR rounds using SP2 and nested alpha and beta constant-region primers. TCRdb re-analysed the UMI-ligation and nested PCR reads in MiXCR, keeping a single row per CDR3 protein. There are approximately 150,000 distinct CDR3 sequences in the sample; roughly 20% occur only once, and 0.095% to 0.12% lies in the top ten. The material sequenced was naive CD4+ T cells from blood. The source is a human donor in good health.

The CDR3 loop is CASSQVGAAGNTIYF. The DNA of the CDR3 is TGTGCCAGCAGCCAAGTCGGGGCGGCTGGAAACACCATATATTTT. The V and J genes are TRBV14 and TRBJ1-3; a possible D gene is TRBD1 (5 bases). Trimming stripped 1 base from V and 2 bases from J, with 9 bases between. CDR3 length: 15 amino acids. Germline lookup yields CDR1 SGHDN and CDR2 FVKESK.

The chain recombines TRBV2 with TRBJ2-3; perhaps D is TRBD1 or TRBD2 (5 bases each). The CDR3 is 14 residues long. Trimming removed 3 bases at V and 9 bases at J, with 16 bases between. Germline V gene sequence: CDR1 SNHLY, CDR2 FYNNEI. Here the CDR3 DNA reads TGTGCCAGCAGTGACGGGGCCGCCGACAGAACGCAGTATTTT. Encoded protein: CASSDGAADRTQYF.

This clonotype was seen a handful of times. This rearrangement joins TRBV4-1 to TRBJ2-7, with 8 bases identical to TRBD2. J lost 4 bases, V lost 3 bases, and 11 bases had no gene match. There are 16 residues in the CDR3. CDR1 MGHRA and CDR2 YSYEKL come from the germline V gene. As DNA, the CDR3 is TGCGCCAGCAGCCAGGGCGGGGGGAGTGGAATATACGAGCAGTACTTC. Its protein is CASSQGGGSGIYEQYF.

J is TRBJ2-2 and V is TRBV5-1; 9 bases agree with TRBD2. The CDR3 covers 15 residues. Germline loops: CDR1 SGHRS, CDR2 YFSETQ. The V segment lost 9 bases and the J segment 2 bases; nucleotides outside the gene matches: 8. The CDR3 protein is CATRLAEKNTGELFF. The CDR3 DNA sequence: TGCGCCACCCGACTAGCGGAGAAAAACACCGGGGAGCTGTTTTTT.

The gene calls are TRBV28 and TRBJ1-1; D is uncertain. Germline values: CDR1 MDHEN, CDR2 SYDVKM. The length of the CDR3 is 12 residues. With 7 bases removed from V and 3 bases from J, the gap between germline ends came to 9 bases. CDR3 sequence (DNA): TGTGCCAGCAACGTAGTGCACACTGAAGCTTTCTTT. Encoded protein: CASNVVHTEAFF.

This clonotype was picked up a small number of times. The CDR3 DNA sequence: TGCGCCAGCAGCTTGGGACCCCTCTACGAGCAGTACTTC. It encodes CASSLGPLYEQYF. The chain has TRBV5-1 and TRBJ2-7; D is uncertain. V lost 0 bases and J lost 3, with 7 bases in between. Germline CDR1 reads SGHRS; CDR2 reads YFSETQ. The CDR3 length is 13 residues. Complete variable domain (other parts from reference TRBV5-1 and TRBJ2-7): KAGVTQTPRYLIKTRGQQVTLSCSPISGHRSVSWYQQTPGQGLQFLFEYFSETQRNKGNFPGRFSGRQFSNSRSEMNVSTLELGDSALYLCASSLGPLYEQYFGPGTRLTVT.

This clonotype was seen repeatedly, ten times or more. The V gene is TRBV20-1, the J gene TRBJ2-1; 9 bases are a match to TRBD2. The germline CDR1 and CDR2 sequences are DFQATT and SNEGSKA (reference sequence). Trimming cost V 2 bases and J 0 bases; bases outside gene matches: 11. This CDR3 is built from 18 residues. DNA for the CDR3: TGCAGTGCTAGATCAACTAGCGGGCCTACTAGCTCCTACAATGAGCAGTTCTTC. This codes for CSARSTSGPTSSYNEQFF.

This clonotype has more than one count but fewer than ten. J is TRBJ1-1 and V is TRBV27; 7 bases map to TRBD1. The V gene end was trimmed by 10 bases and the J gene end by 5 bases; junction bases not matched to a gene: 13. Germline V lookup: CDR1 MNHEY, CDR2 SMNVEV (reference sequence). The CDR3 covers 14 residues. CDR3 sequence: CATAITGVGTEAFF. The DNA of the CDR3 is TGTGCCACCGCGATAACAGGGGTTGGGACTGAAGCTTTCTTT.

The CDR3 coding sequence is TGTGCCAGCAGCTTTCGGTCGAACACTGAAGCTTTCTTT. It translates to CASSFRSNTEAFF. The genes are TRBV5-4 and TRBJ1-1; D uncertain. Trimming pared 2 bases from V and 1 base from J, leaving 6 bases between. Germline V gene lookup returns CDR1 SGHNT and CDR2 YYREEE (reference sequence). The length of the CDR3 is 13 residues.

This clonotype appeared a few times. The rearrangement joins TRBV19 to TRBJ2-1; no reliable D call. Germline CDR1 LNHDA, CDR2 SQIVND (reference sequence). The CDR3 sequence is 14 residues long. V was cut by 6 bases and J by 1 base, with 10 bases left in between. In nucleotides, the CDR3 is TGTGCCAGTAGATTGTCGGGTTCCTACAATGAGCAGTTCTTC. Residues: CASRLSGSYNEQFF.

This clonotype was seen at least ten times. The chain joins TRBV2 to TRBJ2-5; D unclear. The germline V gene has CDR1 SNHLY and CDR2 FYNNEI. The CDR3 totals 15 residues. V was clipped by 7 bases and J by 5 bases, with 20 bases between them. For the CDR3, the DNA is TGTGCCAGCAATGCCCGCGTCCCTTGGGCGGAGACCCAGTACTTC. Translation: CASNARVPWAETQYF.

This clonotype has just a few counts. The chain uses TRBV23-1 and TRBJ1-5, with no clear D. TRBV23-1 is noted as an ORF with a role that remains uncertain. CDR3 length: 14 amino acids. V was cut by 0 bases and J by 9 bases, with 12 bases left in between. CDR3 region: CASSQSRRSWPQHF. CDR3 bases: TGCGCCAGCAGTCAATCGAGGCGGTCTTGGCCCCAGCATTTT.

The chain combines TRBV28 with TRBJ2-1; 8 positions match TRBD2. J was trimmed by 5 bases and V by 7 bases; bases with no gene match: 13. This CDR3 has 16 amino acids. Germline V gene lookup returns CDR1 MDHEN and CDR2 SYDVKM. CDR3 residues: CASIEPRAGAHNEQFF. CDR3 sequence (DNA): TGTGCCAGCATCGAACCCAGAGCGGGAGCGCACAATGAGCAGTTCTTC.

This clonotype was picked up many times. The chain is built from TRBV6-1 and TRBJ2-1; D ambiguous. CDR1 is MNHNS and CDR2 is SASEGT in the germline V gene. The CDR3 contains 13 residues. The V and J ends lost 6 bases and 0 bases respectively, with 6 bases between them. The CDR3 DNA is TGTGCCAGCAGGCAGAGCTCCTACAATGAGCAGTTCTTC. Amino acid sequence: CASRQSSYNEQFF.

This clonotype was seen repeatedly, ten times or more. The V and J genes are TRBV5-8 and TRBJ2-7, with TRBD1 matching over 7 bases. With 4 bases clipped from V and 1 base from J, the junction kept 8 bases outside the gene matches. The CDR3 runs 15 residues. Germline assignment: CDR1 SGHTS and CDR2 YDEGEE. The CDR3 protein is CASSHHRDRSYEQYF. CDR3 DNA: TGTGCCAGCAGCCATCACCGGGACAGATCCTACGAGCAGTACTTC.

This clonotype was seen a handful of times. The J gene is TRBJ1-1, the V gene TRBV19; D may be TRBD1 (5 bases). Germline V lookup: CDR1 LNHDA, CDR2 SQIVND (reference sequence). The CDR3 runs to 13 residues. Trimming took off 0 bases at V and 5 bases at J, with 7 bases between the two ends. This CDR3 is CASSIDRVTEAFF. In DNA form, the CDR3 reads TGTGCCAGTAGTATAGACAGGGTAACTGAAGCTTTCTTT.

The chain uses TRBV5-1 and TRBJ2-7; 12 bases match TRBD1. Looked up from germline, CDR1 is SGHRS and CDR2 is YFSETQ. The CDR3 covers 16 residues. V lost 0 bases to trimming and J lost 2 bases; unmatched junction nucleotides: 3. CDR3 DNA sequence: TGCGCCAGCAGCTTGGCGGGACAGGGGGCTGCCTACGAGCAGTACTTC. This codes for CASSLAGQGAAYEQYF.

This chain links TRBV5-1 with TRBJ1-2; the D gene is possibly TRBD1 (6 bases). This CDR3 spans 16 amino acids. The V and J ends lost 5 bases and 0 bases respectively, with 17 bases between them. Germline CDR1 and CDR2: SGHRS and YFSETQ. CDR3: CASRNTGTPTNYGYTF. The DNA for the CDR3 is TGCGCCAGCAGGAATACCGGGACACCGACTAACTATGGCTACACCTTC.

This clonotype was found many times. The chain joins TRBV29-1 to TRBJ2-1, with no clear D. Trimming removed 5 bases from V and 2 bases from J, with 13 bases in between. CDR3 size: 14 residues. Germline V gene data show CDR1 as SQVTM and CDR2 as ANQGSEA. Here the CDR3 DNA reads TGCAGCGTTCTAGTAGGCAGTACCTACAATGAGCAGTTCTTC. Its translation: CSVLVGSTYNEQFF.

The chain uses TRBV2 and TRBJ2-3, with TRBD1 as a possible D gene (6 bases). Trimming took off 4 bases at V and 0 bases at J, with 11 bases between the two ends. Germline CDR1 is SNHLY and CDR2 is FYNNEI. CDR3 length: 15 residues. The CDR3 loop reads CASSAGEWSTDTQYF. The CDR3 DNA sequence: TGTGCCAGCAGTGCAGGGGAATGGAGCACAGATACGCAGTATTTT.

The chain joins TRBV10-3 to TRBJ2-1; 9 bases are a match to TRBD2. The CDR3 runs 14 residues. V was pared by 2 bases and J by 9 bases, with 5 bases of the junction left unmatched. Germline loops: CDR1 ENHRY, CDR2 SYGVKD. CDR3 sequence (DNA): TGTGCCATCAGTGAGCCTAGCGGGAAAGCTGAGCAGTTCTTC. This encodes CAISEPSGKAEQFF.

V and J are TRBV5-1 and TRBJ2-1; D gene unclear. Trimming pared 2 bases from V and 2 bases from J, leaving 8 bases between. This CDR3 comprises 14 residues. Germline values: CDR1 SGHRS, CDR2 YFSETQ. The DNA of the CDR3 is TGCGCCAGCAGCTTCCCGTCCACCTACAATGAGCAGTTCTTC. Amino acid sequence: CASSFPSTYNEQFF.

This clonotype was detected only a few times. V and J are TRBV28 and TRBJ1-3; D perhaps matches TRBD1 (5 bases). This CDR3 is built from 13 residues. The germline gives CDR1 MDHEN, CDR2 SYDVKM. Trimming pared 5 bases from V and 4 bases from J, leaving 9 bases between. CDR3 protein: CASSVRQGNTIYF. CDR3 in DNA: TGTGCCAGCAGTGTCCGACAGGGAAACACCATATATTTT.

A few counts support this clonotype. The rearrangement links TRBV29-1 to TRBJ2-5; D is undetermined. CDR3 length: 12 amino acids. The V gene lost 5 bases and the J gene lost 5 bases, with 12 bases spanning the gap. CDR1 and CDR2 (germline): SQVTM, ANQGSEA. This CDR3 reads CSVKQSMETQYF. The DNA of the CDR3 is TGCAGCGTTAAACAAAGCATGGAGACCCAGTACTTC.

The J gene is TRBJ1-5, the V gene TRBV6-1; D remains ambiguous. This CDR3 region has 12 residues. V was clipped by 3 bases and J by 6 bases, with 6 bases between them. Germline CDR1 is MNHNS and CDR2 is SASEGT. CDR3 sequence: CASSDWAQPQHF. The CDR3 DNA reads TGTGCCAGCAGTGATTGGGCTCAGCCCCAGCATTTT.

The chain links TRBV5-1 to TRBJ2-7, with D unclear. CDR1 SGHRS and CDR2 YFSETQ come from the germline V gene. The CDR3 loop spans 13 amino acids. Trimming removed 0 bases at V and 4 bases at J, with 8 bases between. DNA for the CDR3: TGCGCCAGCAGCTTGGCTCCGGAATACGAGCAGTACTTC. Encoded protein: CASSLAPEYEQYF.

The chain joins TRBV30 to TRBJ1-5; 7 bases agree with TRBD1. The germline CDR1 and CDR2 sequences are GTSNPN and SVGIG (reference sequence). The V and J ends lost 2 bases and 7 bases, in that order; junction bases with no gene match: 8. The CDR3 consists of 14 residues. CDR3 in DNA: TGTGCCTGGAGTTTCGGATCAGGGGGACAGCCCCAGCATTTT. It specifies CAWSFGSGGQPQHF.